Listed below are T cell receptor beta chains from one sample, sequenced in a study of CXCR3-negative and CXCR3-positive naive CD8 T cells. After re-calling the 5' RACE reads, TCRdb lists one entry per CDR3 protein, DNA absent. Its clone listing holds tens of thousands of distinct CDR3 sequences. Specimen: memory CD8+ T cells from blood. These receptors originate from a human donor in good health. Some clones in this sample may be carry-over from other donors' samples. The CDR3 runs from the conserved cysteine through the conserved F or W. Fields, in order: V gene, J gene, CDR3 protein.

TRBV29-1,TRBJ2-7,CSVRKGSSYEQYF
TRBV29-1,TRBJ2-1,CSGGTFGDEQFF
TRBV29-1,TRBJ1-1,CSAVGPGGLTEAFF
TRBV6-2/TRBV6-3,TRBJ2-2,CASSPPAFELFF
TRBV7-9,TRBJ1-2,CASSWGQDHGYTF
TRBV20-1,TRBJ2-5,CSAREELAGLRETQYF
TRBV6-5,TRBJ2-7,CASSYDRTYEQYF
TRBV20-1,TRBJ2-3,CSASNLGTDTQYF
TRBV13,TRBJ1-2,CASSLTFSYGYTF
TRBV5-1,TRBJ2-1,CASSWGQGSWEQFF
TRBV6-1,TRBJ2-1,CASSDRDYSYNEQFF
TRBV6-2/TRBV6-3,TRBJ1-5,CASGQGRRQPQHF
TRBV7-2,TRBJ2-3,CASSYVAGGPPDTQYF
TRBV7-9,TRBJ1-1,CASSFPGTGSEAFF
TRBV25-1,TRBJ1-2,CASSGGAEGGVYGYTF
TRBV6-2/TRBV6-3,TRBJ2-3,CASRLAGEPDTQYF
TRBV4-3,TRBJ1-1,CASSQDVEGSTEAFF
TRBV29-1,TRBJ2-1,CSVGSAVYSYNEQFF
TRBV18,TRBJ2-1,CASSPGGSTYDEQFF
TRBV12-3/TRBV12-4,TRBJ1-1,CASSLAPGLINTEAFF